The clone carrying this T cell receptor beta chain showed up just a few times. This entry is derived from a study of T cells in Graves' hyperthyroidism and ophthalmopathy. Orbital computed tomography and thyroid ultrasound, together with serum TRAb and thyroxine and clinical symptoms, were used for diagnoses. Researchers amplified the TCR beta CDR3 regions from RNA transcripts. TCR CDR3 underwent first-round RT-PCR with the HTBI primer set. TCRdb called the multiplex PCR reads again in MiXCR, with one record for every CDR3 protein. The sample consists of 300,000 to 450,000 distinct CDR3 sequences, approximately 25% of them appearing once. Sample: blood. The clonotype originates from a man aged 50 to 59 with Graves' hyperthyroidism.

In nucleotides, the CDR3 is TGCGCCAGCAGCTTGGATGGGGCATTAATCACAGATACGCAGTATTTT. Translating it yields CASSLDGALITDTQYF. V gene TRBV5-1 combines with J gene TRBJ2-3; D is perhaps TRBD1 (5 bases). CDR3 length: 16 amino acids. Germline V gene sequence: CDR1 SGHRS, CDR2 YFSETQ. The V gene lost 0 bases and the J gene lost 2 bases, with 13 bases spanning the gap.